This TCR beta chain was recorded in a study of blood T cell repertoires in COVID-19. Study details: Both acute and convalescent COVID-19 samples were obtained from the United States, Italy and Spain. The cDNA or gDNA used as material had been derived from T cells, B-cell-depleted T cells, or PBMCs.

The CDR3 has 14 amino acids. CDR1 SGHKS and CDR2 YYEKEE come from the germline V gene (reference sequence). V was pared by 0 bases and J by 2 bases, with 9 bases between. Authors' processing steps: Estimated nucleated cell counts came from reference gene primer amplification. The protocol was immunoSEQ multiplex PCR, while the TCRdb copy is restricted to in-frame clones and leaves out a portion. From that table come the V and J calls and clone size; the DNA was used to work out D and trimming. This table holds about 330,000 clones, approximately 88% found once. Sequenced material: peripheral blood. The chain joins TRBV5-5 to TRBJ2-7; D is unresolved. The sequence was collected from a man aged 18-30 years who had recovered from COVID-19. The CDR3 DNA is TGTGCCAGCAGCTTGGCGCAGTTTACCTACGAGCAGTACTTC. As protein: CASSLAQFTYEQYF.